This TCR beta chain originates from a study of T cell responses to AZD1222 COVID-19 vaccine. Broader study findings: Only 5 or 6 individuals given AZD1222 were seropositive at baseline. A mostly white British donor set with more females was recruited, and clonal diversity was possibly underestimated. Spike as a whole was targeted by vaccine-associated CD4 TCRs, dominant at 160-218 and 743-854. Unmutated variant regions are reportedly targeted by nearly half of spike-specific TCRs.

Generated by immunoSEQ multiplex PCR, the TCRdb table keeps only in-frame clones and is missing some. The table shows about 200,000 clones, with more than 90% occurring only once. A word on this clone: Its target is not known.

Sample: peripheral blood, taken 28 days after the second dose of the MenACWY control vaccine. The origin of this receptor is an adult who received the MenACWY meningococcal vaccine as a control.

CDR3 in DNA: TGTGCCTCGGGGACACAGCCCCAGCATTTT. It yields the protein CASGTQPQHF. The chain has TRBV30 and TRBJ1-5; D may be TRBD1 (6 bases). Looked up from germline, CDR1 is GTSNPN and CDR2 is SVGIG (reference sequence). V lost 7 bases to trimming and J lost 7 bases, with 8 bases between them. The CDR3 has 10 residues.